The T cell receptor (beta chain) described here comes from a study of early stage breast cancer tumors. The table came from immunoSEQ multiplex PCR; TCRdb's copy has only in-frame clones and leaves some out. The sample has tens of thousands of clones; 70% to 90% are singletons. This clonotype was sampled from a person in their fifties with breast cancer. The specimen sequenced was blood.

DNA for the CDR3: TGTGCCAGCTCACTCAAAGGGGAGCAGTTCTTC. Amino acid sequence: CASSLKGEQFF. The chain has TRBV18 and TRBJ2-1, with D unresolved. CDR1 is KGHSH and CDR2 is LQKENI in the germline V gene. V was trimmed by 4 bases and J by 10 bases, leaving 8 bases between them. This CDR3 comprises 11 residues.